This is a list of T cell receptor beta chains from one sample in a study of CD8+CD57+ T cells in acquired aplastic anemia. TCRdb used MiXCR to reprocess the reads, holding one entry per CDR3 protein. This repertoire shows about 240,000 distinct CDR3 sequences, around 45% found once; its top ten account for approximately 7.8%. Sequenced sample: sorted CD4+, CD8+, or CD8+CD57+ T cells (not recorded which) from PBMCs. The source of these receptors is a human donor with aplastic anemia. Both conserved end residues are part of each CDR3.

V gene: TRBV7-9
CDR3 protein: CASSRGPQNTEAFF

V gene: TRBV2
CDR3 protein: CASSEITASEKLFF

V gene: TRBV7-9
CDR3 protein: CASRPTDRTHTEAFF

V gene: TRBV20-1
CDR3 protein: CSARDLAGGIYEQYF

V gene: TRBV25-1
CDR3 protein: CASSETGAYNEQFF

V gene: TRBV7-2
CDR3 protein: CAILLTGAEAFF

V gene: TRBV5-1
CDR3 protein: CASSLRGAGGETQYF

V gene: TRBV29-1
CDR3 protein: CSVDGQGGIYGYTF

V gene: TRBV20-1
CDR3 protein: CSGRDRGEAFF

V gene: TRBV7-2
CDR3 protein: CASSSIPKDRRNDSSPLHF

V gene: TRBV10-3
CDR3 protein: CAIATANQPQHF

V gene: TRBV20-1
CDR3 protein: CSASNSDPFAEAFF

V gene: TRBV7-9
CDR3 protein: CASSFGLSGLNEQYF

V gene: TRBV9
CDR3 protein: CASSVADRGLVSEAFF

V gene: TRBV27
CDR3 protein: CASSMVAGRANVLTF

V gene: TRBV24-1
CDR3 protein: CTTGDRTGGETGKSEQFF

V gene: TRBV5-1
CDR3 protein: CASSLGQDPYEQYF

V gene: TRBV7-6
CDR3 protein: CASSYTPQETQYF

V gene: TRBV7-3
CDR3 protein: CASSSPAGGGTSYEQYF

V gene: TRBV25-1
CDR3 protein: CASSAAGDNIQYF

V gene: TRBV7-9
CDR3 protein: CASSDFWDRAHQPQHF

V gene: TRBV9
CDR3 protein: CASSPRTGANYGYTF

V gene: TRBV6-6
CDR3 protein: CASSSRTSGITYEQYF

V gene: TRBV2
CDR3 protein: CASRTLPSGNTIYF

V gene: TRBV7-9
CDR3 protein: CASSQPNRAPHF

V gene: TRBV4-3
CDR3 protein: CASSQDGGSSTDTQYF

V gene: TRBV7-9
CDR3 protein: CASSRDRVVWNQPQHF

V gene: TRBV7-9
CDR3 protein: CASSTTGQTYNGYTF

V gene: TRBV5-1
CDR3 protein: CASSLPSTSGGVETQYF

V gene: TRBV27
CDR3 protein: CASSLVGFDNEQFF

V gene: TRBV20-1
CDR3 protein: CSARAGRPGYTF

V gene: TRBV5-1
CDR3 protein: CASSLVWETNTEAFF

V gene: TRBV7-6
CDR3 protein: CASSGKRGTEKLFF

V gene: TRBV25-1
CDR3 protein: CASSESGTGADTQYF

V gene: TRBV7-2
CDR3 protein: CASKLLAGVSYEQYF